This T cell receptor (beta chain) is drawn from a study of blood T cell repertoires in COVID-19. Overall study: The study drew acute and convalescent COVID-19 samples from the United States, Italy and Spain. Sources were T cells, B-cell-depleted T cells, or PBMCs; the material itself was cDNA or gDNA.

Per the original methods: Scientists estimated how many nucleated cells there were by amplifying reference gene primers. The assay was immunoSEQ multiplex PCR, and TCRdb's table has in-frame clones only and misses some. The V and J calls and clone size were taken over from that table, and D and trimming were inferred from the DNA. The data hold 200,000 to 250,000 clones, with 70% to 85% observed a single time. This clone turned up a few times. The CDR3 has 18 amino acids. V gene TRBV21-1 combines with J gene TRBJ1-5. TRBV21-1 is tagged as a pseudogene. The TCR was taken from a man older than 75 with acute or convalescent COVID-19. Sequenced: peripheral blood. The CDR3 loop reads CASSSHIPEGGAKQPQHF. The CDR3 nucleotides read TGTGCCAGCAGCTCCCACATACCCGAGGGGGGGGCGAAACAGCCCCAGCATTTT.